The TCR beta chain under discussion was sequenced for a study of blood T cell repertoires in COVID-19. Study-level background: Acute and convalescent COVID-19 samples came from the United States, Italy and Spain. From T cells, B-cell-depleted T cells, or PBMCs came the material, which was cDNA or gDNA.

Original handling: The assay estimated nucleated cells by amplifying reference gene primers. Measured with immunoSEQ multiplex PCR; TCRdb has only the in-frame clones, and not every one. D and trimming come from the DNA, and the V and J calls and clone size come from that table. This sample has about 39,000 clones; 85% occur once, and the top ten carry approximately 9.1%. Germline V gene lookup returns CDR1 MNHEY and CDR2 SMNVEV (reference sequence). CDR3 length equals 15 residues. The trim removed 4 bases at V and 4 bases at J, leaving 2 bases unmatched. The origin of this receptor is a human donor in a cohort sampled during active COVID-19. The specimen sequenced was peripheral blood. This chain connects TRBV27 to TRBJ2-2; TRBD2 aligns across 11 bases. CDR3 nucleotides: TGTGCCAGCAGTTGGGGGACTAGCGGCACCGGGGAGCTGTTTTTT. It is translated as CASSWGTSGTGELFF.